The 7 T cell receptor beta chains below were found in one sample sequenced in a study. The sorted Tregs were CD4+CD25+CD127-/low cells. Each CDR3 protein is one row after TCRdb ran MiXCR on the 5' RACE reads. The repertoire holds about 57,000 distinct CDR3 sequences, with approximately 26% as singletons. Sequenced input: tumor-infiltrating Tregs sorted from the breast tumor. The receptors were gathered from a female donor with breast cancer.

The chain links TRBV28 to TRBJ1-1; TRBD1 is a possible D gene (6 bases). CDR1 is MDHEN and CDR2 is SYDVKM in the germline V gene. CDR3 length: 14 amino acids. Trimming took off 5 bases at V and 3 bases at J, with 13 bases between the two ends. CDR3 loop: CASSPLGGYTEAFF. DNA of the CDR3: TGTGCCAGCAGTCCCCTGGGGGGCTACACTGAAGCTTTCTTT.

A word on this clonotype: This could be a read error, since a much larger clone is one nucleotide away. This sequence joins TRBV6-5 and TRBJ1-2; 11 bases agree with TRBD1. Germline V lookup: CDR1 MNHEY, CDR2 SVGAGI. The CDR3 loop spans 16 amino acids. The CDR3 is CASGYLRTGGSYGYTF. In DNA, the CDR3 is TGTGCCAGCGGTTACCTCCGGACAGGGGGCTCGTATGGCTACACCTTC.

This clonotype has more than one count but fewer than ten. The CDR3 coding sequence is TGTGCCAGCAGCTTAGAGTCTGGTTACGAGCAGTACTTC. Encoded protein: CASSLESGYEQYF. The genes are TRBV7-3 and TRBJ2-7, with D hard to call. The CDR3 contains 13 residues. V lost 2 bases, J lost 4 bases, and 9 bases lay in between. Germline lookup yields CDR1 SGHTA and CDR2 FQGTGA.

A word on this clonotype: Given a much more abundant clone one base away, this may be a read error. CDR3 sequence reads: CSARDWDEQLF. The CDR3 bases are TGCAGTGCTAGAGATTGGGATGAGCAGCTCTTC. The rearrangement uses TRBV20-1 and TRBJ2-1; D is uncertain. The CDR3 length is 11 residues. From germline, CDR1 is DFQATT and CDR2 SNEGSKA (reference sequence).

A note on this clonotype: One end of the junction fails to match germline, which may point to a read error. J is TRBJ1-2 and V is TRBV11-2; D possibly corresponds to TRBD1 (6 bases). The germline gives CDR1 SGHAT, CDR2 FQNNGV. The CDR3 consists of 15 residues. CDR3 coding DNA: TGTGCCAGCGGCTTAGGAGGGACAAAAGGCTATGGCTACACCTTC. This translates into CASGLGGTKGYGYTF.

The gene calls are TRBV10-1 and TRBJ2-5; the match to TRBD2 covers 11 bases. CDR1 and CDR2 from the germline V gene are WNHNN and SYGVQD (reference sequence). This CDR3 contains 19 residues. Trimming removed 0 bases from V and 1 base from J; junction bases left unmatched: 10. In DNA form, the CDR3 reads TGCGCCAGCAGTGAGTCGAAAACTAGCGGGAGATGGGGCCAAGAGACCCAGTACTTC. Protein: CASSESKTSGRWGQETQYF.

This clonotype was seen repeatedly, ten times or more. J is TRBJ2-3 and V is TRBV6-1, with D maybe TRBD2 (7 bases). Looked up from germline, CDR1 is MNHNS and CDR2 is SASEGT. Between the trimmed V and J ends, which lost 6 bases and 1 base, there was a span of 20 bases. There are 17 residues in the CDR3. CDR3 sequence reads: CASSRWGGRYGTDTQYF. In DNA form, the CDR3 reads TGTGCCAGCAGCCGCTGGGGGGGCCGATATGGCACAGATACGCAGTATTTT.